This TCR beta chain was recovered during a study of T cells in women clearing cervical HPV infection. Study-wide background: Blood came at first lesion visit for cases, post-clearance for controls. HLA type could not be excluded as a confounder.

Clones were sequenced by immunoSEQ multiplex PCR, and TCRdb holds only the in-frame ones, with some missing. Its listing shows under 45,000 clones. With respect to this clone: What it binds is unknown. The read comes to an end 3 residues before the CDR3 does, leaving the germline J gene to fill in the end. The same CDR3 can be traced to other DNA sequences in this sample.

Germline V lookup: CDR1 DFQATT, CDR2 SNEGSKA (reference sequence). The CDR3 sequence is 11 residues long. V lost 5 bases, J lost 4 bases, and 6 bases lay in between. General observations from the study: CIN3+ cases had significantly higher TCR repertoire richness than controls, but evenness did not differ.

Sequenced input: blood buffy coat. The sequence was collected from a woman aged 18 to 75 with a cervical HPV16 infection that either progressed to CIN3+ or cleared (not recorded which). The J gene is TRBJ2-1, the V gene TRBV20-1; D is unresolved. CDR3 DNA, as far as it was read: TGCAGTGCTCTCAGTTACAATGAG. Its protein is CSALSYNE. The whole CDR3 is CSALSYNEQFF.